The source of this T cell receptor beta chain is a study of blood T cells in healthy people across ages (dated by TCRdb to the mid-2010s). Describing the broader study: In model experiments, roughly one uniquely barcoded TCR beta cDNA molecule per two T cells was captured by template switching. To avoid experimental bias, donors of different ages were spread randomly across the sequencing lanes. Four age groups were formed from the donors: young (average roughly 15 years), middle-aged (approximately 40), aged (62) and long-lived (less than 85). The study measured age-related changes in TCR beta repertoire diversity using deep sequencing normalized with unique cDNA molecular identifiers. The study analyzed two additional independent replicas of 1 million unique cDNA reads from the same blood draw for two donors, one aged 18 to 29 and one aged 80 or older. Here is what the overall study found, with its caveats: Observed TCR beta diversity per million T cells fell roughly linearly with age, and a significant reduction was already apparent by age about 38. The percentage of naive T cells measured by flow cytometry correlated strongly with observed TCR beta diversity. Compared with the aged group, more naive CD4+ T cells, fewer expanded clones and increased TCR diversity were shown by the long-lived group, suggesting age selection. Estimates of total diversity from one million sequenced T cells were regarded as lower bounds and underestimates. Bulk unsorted PBMC profiling prevented conclusive comparison of naive and antigen-experienced compartments. Because the CMV infection status of the donors was unknown, age-related changes in expanded clonotypes may potentially have been confounded.

Donors were about 36 systemically healthy Caucasian individuals from Russia aged roughly 6 to 90 years. Each donor gave 8 to 10 milliliters of peripheral blood, drawn into EDTA-treated Vacutainer tubes. Ficoll-Paque density-gradient centrifugation was used to isolate PBMCs, with at least 7 million obtained per sample. Total RNA, at least 6 micrograms per sample, was extracted from PBMCs with Trizol reagent. Naive CD45RAhigh/CD27high T cell percentages were measured by flow cytometry on a PBMC aliquot from every donor. The CDR3 runs 14 amino acids, cysteine and phenylalanine included. Just the 42-base CDR3 DNA is kept, in frame starting at base 1. V gives up 0 bases and J gives up 5 bases, and the segment between their germline ends measures 13 bases. Taken from the germline V gene (reference sequence), the CDR1 and CDR2 loops are GTSNPN and SVGIG. Library method: 5' RACE. Sequencing was performed on an Illumina HiSeq 2500. A second PCR of about 6 to 11 cycles was performed with a sample-barcoded 5' primer and a J-beta primer mix. Each TCR beta cDNA molecule received a unique molecular identifier from a template-switch 5' adaptor carrying 12 random nucleotides. Each sample yielded at least 2.5 million CDR3-containing paired-end reads. First-strand cDNA was synthesized from all RNA with the Mint cDNA synthesis kit, primed by a TRBC-specific oligonucleotide. Following uracil-DNA glycosylase treatment, all cDNA underwent a first 18-cycle PCR with the universal primers M1SS and BC2_uni_R. The paper's data handling went like this. Each sample was normalized by randomly selecting 1 million high-quality reads, each carrying a distinct molecular identifier. Reads sharing molecular identifiers were discarded rather than binned into consensus sequences. CDR3 identification, clonotype clustering and error correction used MiTCR with a Q25 quality threshold and the strictest error-elimination algorithm. A nonparametric unseen species model with Euler transformation was used to estimate a lower bound on total TCR beta diversity. TCRdb's own reprocessing of the public reads used fastp at Q25 and MiXCR and kept productive beta chains. Duplicate CDR3 protein sequences are folded into a single record with the most common DNA and genes. These V and J calls derive from TCRdb rather than the authors' analysis. Within this sample are about 1.4 million distinct CDR3 sequences, with roughly 59% of them counted one time only. The top ten hold roughly 6.3% of the sample.

As to this clonotype: This receptor's antigen is unknown. Qualities for individual bases were not recorded, and no much larger clone is one base off.

Specimen: blood. This sequence uses TRBV30 and TRBJ1-2; 6 matching bases give a weak D call of TRBD1. This clonotype was sampled from a man in his late teens or twenties in good health. The DNA sequence is TGTGCCTGGAGTGTTGTAGGACAGAAGTATGGCTACACCTTC. The resulting protein is CAWSVVGQKYGYTF.